This T cell receptor (beta chain) was sequenced in a study of beta chain features in type 1 diabetes. General study points: Sequencing of cDNA might inflate the share of cells that strongly express TCR. Researchers report that Type 1 diabetes patients had moderately but significantly shorter TCRB CDR3s across all four CD4+ subsets.

Expressed TCRB transcripts were sequenced because the isolated RNA had all been reverse transcribed beforehand. About 4 million reads per sample were averaged for naive, central memory and regulatory samples. Profiling relied on immunoSEQ multiplex PCR, and the TCRdb table lists in-frame clones only, not all of them. The sample yields 150,000 to 200,000 clones, roughly 65% seen once. There are a few counts of this clone. Its specificity is not known. Source material: naive CD4+ T cells from blood. The TCR comes from a man aged 30 to 39 with type 1 diabetes.

CDR3 sequence (DNA): TGCAGCGTTGAAGGGACGTCAGAGACCCAGTACTTC. This encodes CSVEGTSETQYF. The chain is built from TRBV29-1 and TRBJ2-5; no clear D. In germline, CDR1 is SQVTM, CDR2 ANQGSEA. Trimming took off 1 base at V and 4 bases at J, with 7 bases between the two ends. The CDR3 is 12 residues long.